Listed below are T cell receptor beta chains from one sample, sequenced in a study of blood T cell repertoires in COVID-19. TCRdb's copy holds only in-frame clones and misses some; the assay was immunoSEQ multiplex PCR. The sample comprises about 120,000 clones, around 64% of which are singletons, and about 0.84% rests with the top ten. The sequencing input was peripheral blood. The receptors derive from a human donor with acute or convalescent COVID-19. The donor label of this sample is uncertain. The CDR3 runs from the conserved cysteine through the conserved F or W. The order of the fields is D gene, J gene, V gene, clone size, CDR3 DNA, CDR3 protein. The D gene is left open where the match is weak. Clone size is stated in some rows and not others, as once, few, many or a class when expanded.

- TRBJ1-2 TRBV27 - TGTGCCAGCAGCCCGATGGGCGGCCGAGGGACCTTC CASSPMGGRGTF
TRBD2 TRBJ2-5 TRBV29-1 - TGCAGCGGGACTAGCGGCCAAGAGACCCAGTACTTC CSGTSGQETQYF
TRBD1 TRBJ2-1 TRBV5-6 - TGTGCCAGCAGCCGGACAGGGTGGGGTGAGTTCTTC CASSRTGWGEFF
- TRBJ2-2 TRBV18 - TGTGCCAGCTCGAAACAGGGGAACACCGGGGAGCTGTTTTTT CASSKQGNTGELFF
- TRBJ1-4 TRBV9 - TGTGCCAGCAGCGCCTGGTCAGGGTCTAATGAAAAACTGTTTTTT CASSAWSGSNEKLFF
TRBD1 TRBJ2-5 TRBV5-1 - TGCGCCAGCAGTGGGGACAGACAAGAGACCCAGTACTTC CASSGDRQETQYF
TRBD1 TRBJ2-7 TRBV2 - TGTGCCAGCCAACGGGGACAGCGCTACGAGCAGTACTTC CASQRGQRYEQYF
TRBD1 TRBJ1-2 TRBV2 - TGTGCCAGCAACCCCAGACAGGGCTATGGCTACACCTTC CASNPRQGYGYTF
- TRBJ1-3 TRBV27 - TGTGCCAGCAGTCCCAGTCTACAGGGCCGCCGCTCTGGAAACACCATATATTTT CASSPSLQGRRSGNTIYF
- TRBJ1-4 TRBV7-9 - TGTGCCAGCAGCTTAAAACAGAATGAAAAACTGTTTTTT CASSLKQNEKLFF
- TRBJ2-5 TRBV5-6 - TGTGCCAGCAGTCCTGGACACGAGACCCAGTACTTC CASSPGHETQYF
TRBD1 TRBJ1-5 TRBV7-2 once TGTGCCAGCAGCCTCACAGGGGGGCTTAATCAGCCCCAGCATTTT CASSLTGGLNQPQHF
TRBD1 TRBJ1-1 TRBV6-4 few TGTGCCAGCAGTGAGACAGGGGACACTGAAGCTTTCTTT CASSETGDTEAFF
TRBD1 TRBJ2-7 TRBV18 - TGTGCCAGCTCACCAAGCGCAGGGGGCGCATCCGAGCAGTACTTC CASSPSAGGASEQYF
- TRBJ2-7 TRBV2 - TGTGCCAGCAGTGAACTCCTTGTTGGGGGCGGATACGAGCAGTACTTC CASSELLVGGGYEQYF
TRBD1 TRBJ2-1 TRBV9 once TGTGCCAGCAGCGGGGGACAGACTAACTTATACTACAATGAGCAGTTCTTC CASSGGQTNLYYNEQFF
- TRBJ1-6 TRBV4-1 - TGCGCCAGCAGCCAAGGGGGGGTTTCACCCCTCCACTTT CASSQGGVSPLHF
TRBD1 TRBJ2-1 TRBV11-2 - TGTGCCAGCAGCCCCGGGACAGTATACAATGAGCAGTTCTTC CASSPGTVYNEQFF
- TRBJ1-2 TRBV24-1 - TGTGCCACCAGTGATTCCGGCTATGGCTACACCTTC CATSDSGYGYTF
- TRBJ2-5 TRBV4-2 - TGTGCCAGCAGCCCCTCGGCTAGCGCCCAAGAGACCCAGTACTTC CASSPSASAQETQYF
- TRBJ1-5 TRBV2 - TGTGCCAGCAGTGAATTGGGAGGGTTGGGCAATCAGCCCCAGCATTTT CASSELGGLGNQPQHF
TRBD2 TRBJ2-3 TRBV19 few TGTGCCAGTAGGGAGCGGGGGGGCGTCGATACGCAGTATTTT CASRERGGVDTQYF
- TRBJ2-5 TRBV4-2 - TGTGCCAGCAGCCAAGCGTGGAAGTCCTGGGACATCTCCCAAGAGACCCAGTACTTC CASSQAWKSWDISQETQYF
- TRBJ1-5 TRBV19 - TGTGCCAGTAGTATGCGCGAAGGGGATAATCAGCCCCAGCATTTT CASSMREGDNQPQHF
TRBD1 TRBJ1-2 TRBV7-9 - TGTGCCAGCAGCCCGGACGGGACAGGGATCGGCTATGGCTACACCTTC CASSPDGTGIGYGYTF
- TRBJ2-5 TRBV14 few TGTGCCAGCAGCCAATTCGGGGAGACCCAGTACTTC CASSQFGETQYF
- TRBJ1-2 TRBV18 many TGTGCCAGCTCACCCGCCCAGGGAAATGGCTACACCTTC CASSPAQGNGYTF
- TRBJ1-3 TRBV2 - TGTGCCAGCAGTGCGACAGGAGGTGGAAACACCATATATTTT CASSATGGGNTIYF
- TRBJ1-4 TRBV23-1 few TGCGCCAGCAGTCAATCCGAGGACAGCGAAAAACTGTTTTTT CASSQSEDSEKLFF
TRBD1 TRBJ1-1 TRBV5-5 - TGTGCCAGCAGCTTGGAGTCGTGGGGACAGAGGAACACTGAAGCTTTCTTT CASSLESWGQRNTEAFF
- TRBJ1-1 TRBV5-1 - TGCGCCAGTAACCGGGGGGACACTGAAGCTTTCTTT CASNRGDTEAFF
TRBD2 TRBJ2-7 TRBV27 - TGTGCCAGCAGGGTTGCGGGGGGGCCCTTTTCCGAGCAGTACTTC CASRVAGGPFSEQYF
- TRBJ2-7 TRBV3-1/TRBV3-2 once TGTGCCAGCAGCCAAGCCCCAGGGTTAGACGAGCAGTACTTC CASSQAPGLDEQYF
TRBD1 TRBJ2-2 TRBV9 - TGTGCCAGCAGCGAATCCGGGACAGGGGCCGGGGAGCTGTTTTTT CASSESGTGAGELFF
- TRBJ1-6 TRBV7-9 - TGTGCCAGCAGCTTAGAATTAGACTTACCCCTCCACTTT CASSLELDLPLHF
- TRBJ2-6 TRBV28 - TGTGCCAGCCAGACAGGAGCTGGGGCCAACGTCCTGACTTTC CASQTGAGANVLTF
- TRBJ1-2 TRBV28 - TGTGCCAGCAGTTACAGTGGGTATGGCTACACCTTC CASSYSGYGYTF
- TRBJ1-3 TRBV11-2 few TGTGCCAGCAGCCTGGCGGGGGAAAACACCATATATTTT CASSLAGENTIYF
- TRBJ1-2 TRBV6-5 - TGTGCCAGCAGTAGAAGTCTGGGAGGTGCAAGCTTCTTC CASSRSLGGASFF
TRBD2 TRBJ2-5 TRBV3-1/TRBV3-2 - TGTGCCAGCAGCCAAGAGGGTGGACTAGCGGGGGGACAAGAGACCCAGTACTTC CASSQEGGLAGGQETQYF
- TRBJ1-4 TRBV28 - TGTGCCAGCAGTTTACCGGGGGGGACGCGTGAAAAACTGTTTTTT CASSLPGGTREKLFF
- TRBJ1-1 TRBV2 few TGTGCCAGCAGTGAAGCGCAGGGGTCCGACACTGAAGCTTTCTTT CASSEAQGSDTEAFF
- TRBJ2-1 TRBV5-5 - TGTGCCAGCAGCTTGGGGATCGGATCGGGGACACGCTCCTACAATGAGCAGTTCTTC CASSLGIGSGTRSYNEQFF
- TRBJ2-1 TRBV5-5 - TGTGCCAGCAGCTTCGGGACAATCGAGCAGTTCTTC CASSFGTIEQFF
- TRBJ1-1 TRBV5-1 - TGCGCCAGCAGAGCCGCGGGTTCGGGAGAAGCTTTCTTT CASRAAGSGEAFF
TRBD1 TRBJ1-6 TRBV6-5 - TGTGCCATCAAACCAGGGGGTCATTCACCCCTCCACTTT CAIKPGGHSPLHF